These 18 T cell receptor beta chains were all obtained from the same sample, sequenced in a study of blood T cell repertoires in COVID-19 (dated by TCRdb to 2019 to 2021). The library was produced with the immunoSEQ multiplex PCR assay. Drawn from immuneACCESS, this table holds only the in-frame rearrangements with V and J called that TCRdb kept. Clones are partly lost; checked studies trace under half to an unresolved V gene and leave the rest unexplained. This sample holds about 440,000 clones; roughly 85% were observed only once. The ten largest clonotypes hold approximately 2% of the sample. Material for sequencing was PBMCs or T cells enriched from blood (not recorded which). These receptors all come from a young woman with acute COVID-19.

This clone showed up just a few times. The chain uses TRBV19 and TRBJ1-3; D is undetermined. Trimming took 4 bases from V and 0 from J, leaving 13 bases between them. CDR1 LNHDA and CDR2 SQIVND come from the germline V gene (reference sequence). This CDR3 comprises 16 residues. CDR3 region: CASSSSYGRSGNTIYF. The CDR3 coding sequence is TGTGCCAGTAGTAGCTCCTACGGTCGCTCTGGAAACACCATATATTTT.

The chain is built from TRBV7-3 and TRBJ1-1, with TRBD1 matching over 7 bases. The CDR3 sequence is 15 residues long. Looked up from germline, CDR1 is SGHTA and CDR2 is FQGTGA. V shed 1 base, J shed 2 bases, and the junction held 4 bases outside the gene matches. In nucleotides, the CDR3 is TGTGCCAGCAGCTTAAGCGCAGGGGGAAACACTGAAGCTTTCTTT. Translating it yields CASSLSAGGNTEAFF.

V gene TRBV7-6 combines with J gene TRBJ2-1, with 11 bases identical to TRBD2. CDR1 and CDR2 from the germline V gene are SGHVS and FNYEAQ. The CDR3 runs to 16 residues. J lost 7 bases, V lost 3 bases, and 8 bases had no gene match. The CDR3 nucleotides are TGTGCCAGCAGCTTCATGACTAGCGGGGCTCTTAATGAGCAGTTCTTC. Residues: CASSFMTSGALNEQFF.

V gene TRBV6-5 combines with J gene TRBJ1-4, with 7 bases lining up with TRBD1. Trimming removed 6 bases from V and 2 bases from J; junction bases left unmatched: 3. CDR1 MNHEY and CDR2 SVGAGI come from the germline V gene. This CDR3 is 14 amino acids long. The CDR3, as DNA: TGTGCCAGCAGCCCACAGGGGACTAATGAAAAACTGTTTTTT. This translates into CASSPQGTNEKLFF.

V and J are TRBV1 and TRBJ2-6; the table assigns TRBD2, which was not confirmed against the DNA. TRBV1 is an annotated pseudogene. This CDR3 has 20 residues. CDR3 nucleotide sequence: TGCACCAGCAGCCAAGAAATCGGAAGCGCTAATTACTCTGGGGCCAACGTCCTGACTTTC. As protein: CTSSQEIGSANYSGANVLTF.

This sequence joins TRBV7-9 and TRBJ2-7, with 8 bases lining up with TRBD1. The CDR3 is 14 amino acids. Germline lookup yields CDR1 SEHNR and CDR2 FQNEAQ (reference sequence). V was clipped by 3 bases and J by 5 bases; unmatched bases: 6. The CDR3 protein is CASSFLMDRDEQYF. CDR3 DNA sequence: TGTGCCAGCAGCTTTTTAATGGACAGGGACGAGCAGTACTTC.

J is TRBJ2-5 and V is TRBV9; D perhaps matches TRBD2 (5 bases). CDR3 length equals 13 residues. CDR1 is SGDLS, CDR2 YYNGEE, per germline. V lost 1 base and J lost 7, with 11 bases in between. The CDR3: CASSVLRDGTQYF. CDR3 nucleotides: TGTGCCAGCAGCGTATTGAGGGATGGGACCCAGTACTTC.

V is TRBV27 and J is TRBJ1-6; 7 bases are shared with TRBD1. Germline assignment: CDR1 MNHEY and CDR2 SMNVEV (reference sequence). The CDR3 is made up of 16 amino acids. Trimming removed 6 bases from V and 8 bases from J; junction bases left unmatched: 13. The CDR3, as DNA: TGTGCCAGCAGCCGGACGTCACAGGGGAAATATTCACCCCTCCACTTT. Translation gives CASSRTSQGKYSPLHF.

This chain links TRBV7-3 with TRBJ1-1; D is unresolved. CDR1 and CDR2 from the germline V gene are SGHTA and FQGTGA. Trimming cost V 2 bases and J 1 base, with 5 bases left between them. This CDR3 region has 13 residues. The DNA of the CDR3 is TGTGCCAGCAGCTTAGAGGGGAACACTGAAGCTTTCTTT. Encoded protein: CASSLEGNTEAFF.

This chain links TRBV6-2 or TRBV6-3 with TRBJ2-5, with 9 nucleotides matching TRBD1. V lost 3 bases and J lost 5; bases outside the gene matches: 7. Germline CDR1 MNHEY, CDR2 SVGEGT. CDR3 length equals 15 residues. The CDR3 coding sequence is TGTGCCAGCAGTTATCCACAGGGGGCAGGGGAGACCCAGTACTTC. Translated, it gives CASSYPQGAGETQYF.

This chain uses TRBV2 with TRBJ2-3, with 10 bases aligning to TRBD2. Germline-derived CDR1 and CDR2 are SNHLY and FYNNEI. Losses at the gene ends were 2 bases for V and 6 bases for J; bases not matched to a gene: 17. The CDR3 loop spans 19 amino acids. The CDR3 region has the DNA TGTGCCAGCAGTGAATCTGTGAAGTTTGGAGCGGGAGGGCCGGATACGCAGTATTTT. Translated, it gives CASSESVKFGAGGPDTQYF.

The V call is TRBV9, the J call TRBJ2-1; 7 positions match TRBD2. Germline CDR1 and CDR2: SGDLS and YYNGEE. The CDR3 length is 15 residues. The ends lost 6 bases at V and 3 bases at J; junction bases unmatched: 9. DNA for the CDR3: TGTGCCAGCAACGGGCTGGCGGGGGACTACAATGAGCAGTTCTTC. Encoded protein: CASNGLAGDYNEQFF.

The gene calls are TRBV28 and TRBJ1-5, with TRBD1 matching over 9 bases. Trimming took 7 bases from V and 4 from J; bases not matched to a gene: 8. Germline V CDR1 and CDR2: MDHEN, SYDVKM. The CDR3 spans 15 residues. CDR3: CASKTGGLGNQPQHF. CDR3 nucleotide sequence: TGTGCCAGCAAGACAGGGGGTTTAGGGAATCAGCCCCAGCATTTT.

The rearrangement uses TRBV10-3 and TRBJ1-1; no clear D. Germline V lookup: CDR1 ENHRY, CDR2 SYGVKD. V was pared by 7 bases and J by 1 base, with 10 bases between. CDR3 size: 13 residues. DNA for the CDR3: TGTGCCATCACACCGACTTCGAACACTGAAGCTTTCTTT. It yields the protein CAITPTSNTEAFF.

The rearrangement links TRBV10-2 to TRBJ2-7, with 7 bases lining up with TRBD2. Unmatched junction bases numbered 9, after V lost 7 bases and J lost 6 bases. The length of the CDR3 is 13 residues. Germline loops: CDR1 WSHSY, CDR2 SAAADI. CDR3 sequence (DNA): TGCGCCAGCACGACGGGAGGTACCAGCGAGCAGTACTTC. It encodes CASTTGGTSEQYF.

V is TRBV27 and J is TRBJ2-1; D is perhaps TRBD1 (6 bases). This CDR3 has 15 residues. The V and J ends lost 5 bases and 5 bases respectively, with 16 bases between them. Germline-derived CDR1 and CDR2 are MNHEY and SMNVEV (reference sequence). For the CDR3, the DNA is TGTGCCAGCAGTATCAGGACAGCGAGGGACAATGAGCAGTTCTTC. This sequence encodes CASSIRTARDNEQFF.

This clone occurred many times. The rearrangement links TRBV27 to TRBJ1-1; 7 nucleotides align to TRBD1. The CDR3 totals 14 residues. Unmatched junction bases numbered 5, after V lost 0 bases and J lost 7 bases. Germline-derived CDR1 and CDR2 are MNHEY and SMNVEV (reference sequence). DNA of the CDR3: TGTGCCAGCAGTTTATCAGGGGGCGTTTTTGAAGCTTTCTTT. It encodes CASSLSGGVFEAFF.

This sequence joins TRBV4-2 and TRBJ1-5, with D possibly matching TRBD1 (5 bases). The CDR3 covers 15 residues. The V gene's germline CDR1 is LGHNA and CDR2 YNFKEQ. Trimming took off 6 bases at V and 0 bases at J, with 12 bases between the two ends. The CDR3 coding sequence is TGTGCCAGCAGGCAGACAGTGGATAGCAATCAGCCCCAGCATTTT. It yields the protein CASRQTVDSNQPQHF.